Below are 30 T cell receptor beta chains sequenced from a single sample in a study of blood T cell repertoires in COVID-19. Clones were read by immunoSEQ multiplex PCR, and TCRdb kept only the in-frame ones, dropping some. The sample has about 140,000 clones, around 80% seen once; the top ten hold 3.5% to 5%. Source material: peripheral blood. Receptor source: a woman of 80 years or more with active or convalescent COVID-19.

The genes are TRBV5-4 and TRBJ2-2; TRBD2 aligns across 8 bases. CDR3 size: 16 residues. Germline CDR1 SGHNT, CDR2 YYREEE (reference sequence). Trimming at V came to 5 bases and at J to 5 bases, leaving 11 bases not matched to a gene. CDR3 loop: CASSYSGDPRTGELFF. CDR3 in DNA: TGTGCCAGCAGTTATAGCGGGGACCCGCGGACCGGGGAGCTGTTTTTT.

CDR3 bases: TGTGCCAGCAGTGATTCTAGCGGGAGGACAGATACGCAGTATTTT. Translated: CASSDSSGRTDTQYF. The V and J genes are TRBV2 and TRBJ2-3, with 11 positions matching TRBD2. J gave up 3 bases and V 3 bases, and 2 bases lay outside the gene matches. This CDR3 has 15 amino acids. The germline CDR1 and CDR2 sequences are SNHLY and FYNNEI.

This chain uses TRBV18 with TRBJ1-2; TRBD1 aligns across 8 bases. From germline, CDR1 is KGHSH and CDR2 LQKENI. V dropped 6 bases and J dropped 4; count of bases not matched to a gene: 7. The CDR3 has 14 residues. As DNA, the CDR3 is TGTGCCAGCTCCCATAGACAGGGGAGCTATGGCTACACCTTC. Its protein is CASSHRQGSYGYTF.

The V and J genes are TRBV2 and TRBJ2-1, with 11 bases fitting TRBD2. CDR1 and CDR2 from the germline V gene are SNHLY and FYNNEI. The CDR3 runs to 16 residues. Trimming cost V 6 bases and J 0 bases; bases outside gene matches: 4. The CDR3 coding sequence is TGTGCCAGCAGGGTAGCGGGGGGGAGCTCCTACAATGAGCAGTTCTTC. It encodes CASRVAGGSSYNEQFF.

The V gene is TRBV19, the J gene TRBJ2-1; a weak D match, TRBD1 (5 bases). V lost 4 bases and J 10 bases, leaving 14 bases between the germline ends. The CDR3 spans 13 residues. CDR1 and CDR2 (germline): LNHDA, SQIVND (reference sequence). The CDR3 DNA follows: TGTGCCAGTAGTACACAGAAGGGGATCGAGCAGTTCTTC. This encodes CASSTQKGIEQFF.

There are a few counts of this clone. J is TRBJ1-1 and V is TRBV28; D might be TRBD1 (5 bases). Between the trimmed V and J ends, which lost 6 bases and 1 base, there was a span of 12 bases. Germline V gene lookup returns CDR1 MDHEN and CDR2 SYDVKM. The CDR3 is 14 amino acids. The CDR3 coding sequence is TGTGCCAGCAGGAGTTCGGGGGGGAACACTGAAGCTTTCTTT. Residues: CASRSSGGNTEAFF. The full variable domain, rest sourced from reference TRBV28 and TRBJ1-1, is DVKVTQSSRYLVKRTGEKVFLECVQDMDHENMFWYRQDPGLGLRLIYFSYDVKMKEKGDIPEGYSVSREKKERFSLILESASTNQTSMYLCASRSSGGNTEAFFGQGTRLTVV.

The chain couples TRBV6-1 to TRBJ1-1, with 7 bases fitting TRBD1. Germline CDR1 reads MNHNS; CDR2 reads SASEGT. V lost 2 bases and J lost 3; bases outside the gene matches: 6. The CDR3 is made up of 15 amino acids. The CDR3 is CASSEQGVIDTEAFF. The CDR3 nucleotides read TGTGCCAGCAGTGAACAGGGGGTGATCGACACTGAAGCTTTCTTT.

This chain connects TRBV21-1 to TRBJ2-7; the table gives TRBD2 as D, unverified against the DNA. TRBV21-1 counts as a pseudogene. This CDR3 is 18 amino acids long. The chain's CDR3 is CASSTEVIFGPEDYEQYF. CDR3 nucleotides: TGTGCCAGCAGCACAGAGGTCATTTTCGGCCCCGAAGACTACGAGCAGTACTTC.

V usage is TRBV11-3 and J usage is TRBJ1-2; D is perhaps TRBD1 (5 bases). Germline CDR1 SGHNT, CDR2 YENEEA. V lost 0 bases, J lost 13 bases, and 12 bases lay in between. The CDR3 loop spans 12 amino acids. CDR3 coding DNA: TGTGCCAGCAGCTTAGATAGGGGATGGCCCACCTTC. This translates into CASSLDRGWPTF.

The chain carries TRBV18 and TRBJ2-7, with D maybe TRBD2 (6 bases). Germline CDR1 reads KGHSH; CDR2 reads LQKENI. The CDR3 contains 13 residues. Trimming took off 1 base at V and 3 bases at J, with 7 bases between the two ends. The CDR3 DNA reads as TGTGCCAGCTCACCACGGGGGGACTACGAGCAGTACTTC. It encodes CASSPRGDYEQYF.

The DNA for the CDR3 is TGCGCCAGCAGCCATCCAGCGGGGGCCGCGGGGACCCAGTACTTC. This translates into CASSHPAGAAGTQYF. The V call is TRBV4-1, the J call TRBJ2-5, with 8 nucleotides matching TRBD2. Per germline, CDR1 MGHRA and CDR2 YSYEKL. The CDR3 spans 15 residues. Trimming cost V 3 bases and J 7 bases; bases outside gene matches: 10.

The chain employs TRBV25-1 and TRBJ2-4, with 7 bases lining up with TRBD2. The CDR3 is 15 residues long. Looked up from germline, CDR1 is MGHDK and CDR2 is SYGVNS. J lost 1 base, V lost 7 bases, and 7 bases had no gene match. The CDR3 DNA sequence: TGTGCCAGCACTCTCGGGGGGACGGCCAAAAACATTCAGTACTTC. Translation: CASTLGGTAKNIQYF. The full variable domain, in which reference TRBV25-1 and TRBJ2-4 provide the parts outside the CDR3, is EADIYQTPRYLVIGTGKKITLECSQTMGHDKMYWYQQDPGMELHLIHYSYGVNSTEKGDLSSESTVSRIRTEHFPLTLESARPSHTSQYLCASTLGGTAKNIQYFGAGTRLSVL.

The chain has TRBV28 and TRBJ1-1; TRBD1 agrees at 8 bases. The CDR3 has 14 amino acids. V lost 4 bases and J lost 7; bases outside the gene matches: 8. Looked up from germline, CDR1 is MDHEN and CDR2 is SYDVKM. The CDR3, as DNA: TGTGCCAGCAGTTCATACAGGGGGGCCTTTGAAGCTTTCTTT. It translates to CASSSYRGAFEAFF.

The chain links TRBV5-1 to TRBJ1-1; maybe TRBD1 (5 bases). V gave up 0 bases and J gave up 2 bases, with 11 bases separating them. There are 15 residues in the CDR3. Per the germline V gene, CDR1 is SGHRS and CDR2 is YFSETQ. The DNA for the CDR3 is TGCGCCAGCAGCTTGGGGTCAGGGCCAAACACTGAAGCTTTCTTT. It specifies CASSLGSGPNTEAFF.

This clone was seen more than once but under ten times. The J gene is TRBJ1-1, the V gene TRBV7-9, with TRBD1 matching 7 bases. CDR1 and CDR2 from the germline V gene are SEHNR and FQNEAQ (reference sequence). This CDR3 is 14 amino acids long. With 7 bases clipped from V and 6 bases from J, the junction kept 11 bases outside the gene matches. The CDR3 nucleotides are TGTGCCAGCACCAAAAGACAGGGTATCTCTGAAGCTTTCTTT. Protein product: CASTKRQGISEAFF. Based on the CDR3 plus reference TRBV7-9 and TRBJ1-1, the full variable domain is DTGVSQNPRHKITKRGQNVTFRCDPISEHNRLYWYRQTLGQGPEFLTYFQNEAQLEKSRLLSDRFSAERPKGSFSTLEIQRTEQGDSAMYLCASTKRQGISEAFFGQGTRLTVV.

J is TRBJ1-2 and V is TRBV19; 8 bases are a match to TRBD1. Germline assignment: CDR1 LNHDA and CDR2 SQIVND (reference sequence). The CDR3 is 18 residues long. The ends lost 5 bases at V and 2 bases at J; junction bases unmatched: 16. CDR3 nucleotide sequence: TGTGCCAGTAGTCCCCACATGACAGGGGCATTCGAGAACTATGGCTACACCTTC. Translation: CASSPHMTGAFENYGYTF.

This clone has a single count. The chain joins TRBV6-6 to TRBJ2-1; D not certain. Trimming removed 7 bases at V and 6 bases at J, with 13 bases between. The CDR3 totals 13 residues. The V gene's germline CDR1 is MNHNY and CDR2 SVGAGI (reference sequence). CDR3 protein: CASIQSNSNEQFF. The CDR3, as DNA: TGTGCCAGCATACAGTCGAACAGCAATGAGCAGTTCTTC.

This clone was picked up a small number of times. The genes are TRBV27 and TRBJ1-2, with 11 bases that match TRBD1. CDR1 is MNHEY, CDR2 SMNVEV, per germline (reference sequence). V gave up 4 bases and J gave up 6 bases; unmatched junction bases: 7. The CDR3 has 15 residues. In nucleotides, the CDR3 is TGTGCCAGCAGTTCCGGGACAGGGGGAAGGAATGGCTACACCTTC. Translating gives CASSSGTGGRNGYTF.

In this sample, this clone turned up a few times. The chain carries TRBV7-2 and TRBJ2-1; weak D call: TRBD2 (6 bases). The CDR3 consists of 14 residues. Trimming took off 7 bases at V and 2 bases at J, with 12 bases between the two ends. Germline V gives CDR1 SGHTA, CDR2 FQGNSA. The CDR3 nucleotides read TGTGCCAGCACCCTCTGGGGGGCCTACAATGAGCAGTTCTTC. It specifies CASTLWGAYNEQFF.

This chain connects TRBV27 to TRBJ2-1; the D is unclear. The CDR3 runs to 15 residues. CDR1 is MNHEY and CDR2 is SMNVEV in the germline V gene (reference sequence). Trimming left V 3 bases short and J 0 bases short, with 9 bases between. This CDR3 is CASSFAPVSYNEQFF. The CDR3, as DNA: TGTGCCAGCAGTTTTGCCCCAGTCTCCTACAATGAGCAGTTCTTC.

The chain recombines TRBV11-2 with TRBJ2-1; TRBD1 agrees at 10 bases. The CDR3 contains 14 residues. Germline V gene lookup returns CDR1 SGHAT and CDR2 FQNNGV. Unmatched junction bases numbered 3, after V lost 3 bases and J lost 7 bases. CDR3 loop: CASSLGQGWNEQFF. CDR3 nucleotides: TGTGCCAGCAGCTTGGGACAGGGGTGGAATGAGCAGTTCTTC.

The rearrangement links TRBV2 to TRBJ1-3, with TRBD1 as a possible D gene (6 bases). The V and J ends lost 5 bases and 0 bases respectively, with 11 bases between them. CDR1 is SNHLY, CDR2 FYNNEI, per germline. CDR3 length equals 15 residues. The CDR3 coding sequence is TGTGCCAGCAGTAGACAGGCGCTCTCTGGAAACACCATATATTTT. Translation: CASSRQALSGNTIYF.

CDR3: CASSGRLAGGPTDTQYF. In DNA form, the CDR3 reads TGTGCCAGCAGTGGTAGACTAGCGGGGGGCCCCACAGATACGCAGTATTTT. The rearrangement joins TRBV2 to TRBJ2-3; 13 nucleotides line up with TRBD2. Germline V gene lookup returns CDR1 SNHLY and CDR2 FYNNEI. The CDR3 length is 17 residues. V trimming: 4 bases; J trimming: 2 bases; junction bases outside the gene matches: 6.

The chain uses TRBV15 and TRBJ1-3; D is uncertain. CDR1 and CDR2 from the germline V gene are LNHNV and YYDKDF (reference sequence). V was trimmed by 1 base and J by 0 bases, leaving 10 bases between them. The CDR3 has 16 residues. In DNA form, the CDR3 reads TGTGCCACCAGCAGAGCCCGGCGGAACTCTGGAAACACCATATATTTT. Its translation: CATSRARRNSGNTIYF.

In the case of this clone: The junction does not match germline at one end; this may be a read error. The J gene is TRBJ2-1, the V gene TRBV7-7; 12 nucleotides line up with TRBD2. This CDR3 is 15 amino acids long. Germline V CDR1 and CDR2: SSHAT, FNYEAQ (reference sequence). The CDR3 loop reads CASSQTLAGGNEQFF. In DNA, the CDR3 is TGTGCTAGCAGCCAAACACTAGCGGGGGGTAATGAGCAGTTCTTC. The entire variable domain, with the rest obtained from reference TRBV7-7 and TRBJ2-1, is as follows: GAGVSQSPRYKVTKRGQDVTLRCDPISSHATLYWYQQALGQGPEFLTYFNYEAQPDKSGLPSDRFSAERPEGSISTLTIQRTEQRDSAMYRCASSQTLAGGNEQFFGPGTRLTVL.

This clone showed up just once. This sequence joins TRBV6-2 or TRBV6-3 and TRBJ1-1; maybe TRBD1 (5 bases). CDR1 MNHEY and CDR2 SVGEGT come from the germline V gene. Deletions cut 6 bases from V and 11 bases from J, with 22 bases between. CDR3 size: 14 residues. CDR3 residues: CASSQTGPSPRAFF. CDR3 DNA sequence: TGTGCCAGCAGCCAAACAGGTCCCAGTCCGAGGGCTTTCTTT.

This chain links TRBV28 with TRBJ2-7; weak D call: TRBD1 (6 bases). Germline CDR1 MDHEN, CDR2 SYDVKM. Trimming removed 6 bases from V and 0 bases from J, with 15 bases in between. This CDR3 is built from 15 residues. Here the CDR3 reads CASRFQGSSSYEQYF. The CDR3 nucleotides read TGTGCCAGCAGATTTCAGGGGTCTAGCTCCTACGAGCAGTACTTC.

The J gene is TRBJ2-3, the V gene TRBV5-1, with D possibly being TRBD2 (5 bases). CDR3 length equals 15 residues. Per germline, CDR1 SGHRS and CDR2 YFSETQ. Trimming took off 0 bases at V and 0 bases at J, with 8 bases between the two ends. This chain's CDR3 is CASSLDGSSTDTQYF. As DNA, the CDR3 is TGCGCCAGCAGCTTGGATGGGAGCAGCACAGATACGCAGTATTTT.

The chain uses TRBV21-1 and TRBJ2-5; whether TRBD2, the table's D call, matches the DNA was not checked. TRBV21-1 is marked as a pseudogene. CDR3 length equals 16 residues. The CDR3 DNA sequence: TGTGCCAGCAGCAAAATAGATGCGGCACACCAAGAGACCCAGTACTTC. Translated: CASSKIDAAHQETQYF.

This chain uses TRBV5-1 with TRBJ2-3; weak D call: TRBD2 (5 bases). The CDR3 is 14 residues long. V lost 4 bases and J lost 6, with 15 bases in between. Germline loops: CDR1 SGHRS, CDR2 YFSETQ. CDR3 loop: CASSPYSPGDTQYF. For the CDR3, the DNA is TGCGCCAGCAGCCCATACAGTCCGGGGGATACGCAGTATTTT.